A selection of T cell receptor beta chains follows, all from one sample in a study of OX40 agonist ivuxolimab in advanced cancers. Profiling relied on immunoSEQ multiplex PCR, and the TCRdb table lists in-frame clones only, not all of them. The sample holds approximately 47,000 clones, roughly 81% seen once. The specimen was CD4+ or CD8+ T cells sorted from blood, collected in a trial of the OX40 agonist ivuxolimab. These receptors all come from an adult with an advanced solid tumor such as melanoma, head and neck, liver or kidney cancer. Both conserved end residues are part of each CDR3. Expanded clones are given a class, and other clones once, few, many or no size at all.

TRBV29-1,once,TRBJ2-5,CSGAESQETQYF
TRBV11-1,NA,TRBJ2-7,CASSLILHEQYF
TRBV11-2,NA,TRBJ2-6,CASSWGQASGANVLTF
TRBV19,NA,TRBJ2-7,CASSIAAAFYEQYF
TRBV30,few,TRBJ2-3,CAWWDFRTDTQYF
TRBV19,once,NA,CASSIGGTLDGSGEQYF
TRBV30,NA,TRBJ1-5,CAWSVKLGNQPQHF
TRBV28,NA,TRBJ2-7,CASSLQGALLLYEQYF
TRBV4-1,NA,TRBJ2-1,CASRTPGPGSEQFF
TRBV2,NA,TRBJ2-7,CASIAGISYEQYF
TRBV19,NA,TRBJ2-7,CASSIGTPYEQYF
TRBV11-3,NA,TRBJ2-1,CASSLATSYNEQFF
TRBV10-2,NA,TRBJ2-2,CASSLLAGGGTGELFF
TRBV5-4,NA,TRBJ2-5,CASSLLFGGGETQYF
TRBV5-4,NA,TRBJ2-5,CASSLGVGQETQYF
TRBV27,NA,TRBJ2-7,CASKVIFSSYEQYF
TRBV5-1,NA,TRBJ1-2,CASSLASGDGYTF
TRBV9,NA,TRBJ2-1,CASSVTLANNEQFF
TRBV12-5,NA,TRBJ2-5,CASGFGTNQETQYF
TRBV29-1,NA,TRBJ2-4,CSVGTYDKNIQYF
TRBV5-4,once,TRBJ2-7,CASSTGLAGLSYEQYF
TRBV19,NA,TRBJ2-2,CASSIRPSGLGTGELFF
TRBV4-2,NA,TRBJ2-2,CASSQSAREWDGELFF
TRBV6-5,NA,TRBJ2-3,CASGDSTDTQYF
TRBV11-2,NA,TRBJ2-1,CASSLDLNVYDEQFF
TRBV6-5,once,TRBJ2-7,CASSRSGRLEEQYF
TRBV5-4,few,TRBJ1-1,CASSSQKGRNTEAFF
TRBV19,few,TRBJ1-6,CASSYRANSPLHF
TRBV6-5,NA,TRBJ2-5,CASSFRLAGSQETQYF
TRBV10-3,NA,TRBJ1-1,CAISETANTEAFF
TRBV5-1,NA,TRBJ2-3,CASSLRDRATTDTQYF
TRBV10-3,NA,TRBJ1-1,CAIGNRGMVNTEAFF
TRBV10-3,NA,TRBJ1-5,CAISEGTGSYSNQPQHF
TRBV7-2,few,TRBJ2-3,CASILLAGTDTQYF
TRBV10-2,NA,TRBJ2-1,CASSGTEVSSYNEQFF
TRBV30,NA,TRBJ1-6,CAWTLDRWGNSPLHF
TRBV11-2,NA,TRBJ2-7,CASSQVVGRASGNEQYF
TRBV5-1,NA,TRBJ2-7,CASSLEGGSLALYQAYEQYF
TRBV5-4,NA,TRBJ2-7,CASSPPLGEQYF
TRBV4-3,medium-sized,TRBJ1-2,CASSQDVQYGYTF
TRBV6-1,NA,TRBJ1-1,CASRPDRGTEAFF
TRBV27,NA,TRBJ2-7,CASSSGTGPYEQYF
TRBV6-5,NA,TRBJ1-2,CASSYSENYGYTF
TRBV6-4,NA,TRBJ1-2,CASAVEGEAPYGYTF
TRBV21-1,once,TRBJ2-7,CASSGRTGSFGYEQYF
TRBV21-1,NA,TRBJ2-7,CASSGQGPLYEQYF
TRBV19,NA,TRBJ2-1,CASSIGPGGAHEQFF
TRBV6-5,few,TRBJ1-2,CASTSQGGGYGYTF
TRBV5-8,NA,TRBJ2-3,CASSFRTGASTDTQYF
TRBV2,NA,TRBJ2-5,CASSERRGTQYF
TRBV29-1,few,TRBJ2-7,CSVLADRSYEQYF
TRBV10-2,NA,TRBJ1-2,CASRGQSPNYGYTF
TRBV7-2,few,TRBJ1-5,CASSGQGNGNQPQHF
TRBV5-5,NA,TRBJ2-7,CASSLRQSLEQYF
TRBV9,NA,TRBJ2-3,CASSPPQAGSGDTQYF
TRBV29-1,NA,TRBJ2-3,CSVDVGTDTQYF
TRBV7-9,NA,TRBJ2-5,CASSFPAGYGETQYF
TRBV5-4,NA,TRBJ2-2,CASSLGRGYLVRTGELFF
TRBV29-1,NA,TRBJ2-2,CSVTVGAGELFF
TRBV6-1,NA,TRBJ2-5,CASSVVGRQETQYF